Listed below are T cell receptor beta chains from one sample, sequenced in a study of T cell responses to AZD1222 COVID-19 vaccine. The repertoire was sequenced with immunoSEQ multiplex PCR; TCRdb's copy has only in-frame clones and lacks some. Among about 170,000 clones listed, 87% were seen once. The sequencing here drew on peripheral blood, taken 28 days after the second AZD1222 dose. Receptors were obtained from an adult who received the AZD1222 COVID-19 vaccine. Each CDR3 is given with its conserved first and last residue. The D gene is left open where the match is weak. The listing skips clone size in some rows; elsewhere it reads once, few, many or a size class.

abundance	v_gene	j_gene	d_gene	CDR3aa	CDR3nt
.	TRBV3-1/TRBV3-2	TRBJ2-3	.	CASSQGRWASTDTQYF	TGTGCCAGCAGCCAGGGGCGGTGGGCTAGCACAGATACGCAGTATTTT
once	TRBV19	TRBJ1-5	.	CASSDGQLLGQPQHF	TGTGCCAGTAGTGATGGACAGCTTTTGGGTCAGCCCCAGCATTTT
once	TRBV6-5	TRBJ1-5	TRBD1	CASSWDRTQPQHF	TGTGCCAGCAGTTGGGACAGAACTCAGCCCCAGCATTTT
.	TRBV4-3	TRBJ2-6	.	CASSQEGSGSGANVLTF	TGCGCCAGCAGCCAAGAGGGGAGCGGCTCTGGGGCCAACGTCCTGACTTTC
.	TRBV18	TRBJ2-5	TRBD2	CASSPLGLVGETQYF	TGTGCCAGCTCACCACTAGGACTAGTGGGAGAGACCCAGTACTTC
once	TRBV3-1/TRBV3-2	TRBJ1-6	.	CASSHLKDNSPLHF	TGTGCCAGCAGCCACCTGAAGGATAATTCACCCCTCCACTTT
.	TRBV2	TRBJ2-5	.	CASSGGQIGETQYF	TGTGCCAGCAGCGGGGGACAAATCGGGGAGACCCAGTACTTC
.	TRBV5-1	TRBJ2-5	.	CASSSGQYGETQYF	TGCGCCAGCAGCTCTGGACAGTATGGGGAGACCCAGTACTTC
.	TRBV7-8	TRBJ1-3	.	CASSLGRTAGNTIYF	TGTGCCAGCAGCTTAGGCCGGACAGCAGGAAACACCATATATTTT
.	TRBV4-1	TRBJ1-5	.	CASSQDSGVHQPQHF	TGCGCCAGCAGCCAAGATTCCGGGGTCCATCAGCCCCAGCATTTT